This is a list of T cell receptor beta chains from one sample in a study of T cell responses to AZD1222 COVID-19 vaccine. The table came from immunoSEQ multiplex PCR; TCRdb's copy has only in-frame clones and leaves some out. The top ten hold 9.5% to 13% of the sample, which has approximately 100,000 clones, more than 70% seen once. This specimen was peripheral blood, taken 28 days after the second AZD1222 dose. The receptor source for this set is an adult who received the AZD1222 COVID-19 vaccine. Both conserved end residues are part of each CDR3. Each record gives: D gene, clone size, J gene, V gene, CDR3 DNA, CDR3 protein. A D gene is named only where the DNA matches it firmly. Part of the rows lack a size; the others show once, few, many or a class for expanded clones.

D: NA; size: NA; J: TRBJ2-7; V: TRBV19; DNA: TGTGCCAGTAGTATAGGAGCGGAGGAGCCTCGTTACGAGCAGTACTTC; CDR3: CASSIGAEEPRYEQYF
D: TRBD2; size: NA; J: TRBJ2-1; V: TRBV5-1; DNA: TGCGCCAGCAGCCTGACCCCTAGCGGGGGGGCCGCTGAGCAGTTCTTC; CDR3: CASSLTPSGGAAEQFF
D: NA; size: NA; J: TRBJ1-5; V: TRBV27; DNA: TGTGCCAGCAGGAGCAGGGTTCCCAGGGACAGCAATCAGCCCCAGCATTTT; CDR3: CASRSRVPRDSNQPQHF
D: NA; size: NA; J: TRBJ2-7; V: TRBV19; DNA: NA; CDR3: CASTSGQGAEQYF
D: NA; size: NA; J: TRBJ2-7; V: TRBV6-5; DNA: TGTGCCAGCAGTTACGCCCAGGGGGGCTACGAGCAGTACTTC; CDR3: CASSYAQGGYEQYF
D: NA; size: few; J: TRBJ1-2; V: TRBV6-1; DNA: TGTGCCAGCAGTGAAGGCAGCTATGGCTACACCTTC; CDR3: CASSEGSYGYTF
D: TRBD1; size: NA; J: TRBJ2-1; V: TRBV4-2; DNA: TGTGCCAGCAGCCAAGAGACGGGACAGGGATTCGATGAGCAGTTCTTC; CDR3: CASSQETGQGFDEQFF
D: TRBD1; size: NA; J: TRBJ2-2; V: TRBV5-1; DNA: TGCGCCAGCAGCCCCCAGACAGGGTGGGACGGGGAGCTGTTTTTT; CDR3: CASSPQTGWDGELFF
D: NA; size: NA; J: TRBJ1-6; V: TRBV27; DNA: TGTGCCAGCAGTTTATCGCTCGGGACACTTTCACCCCTCCACTTT; CDR3: CASSLSLGTLSPLHF
D: NA; size: NA; J: TRBJ2-3; V: TRBV7-8; DNA: TGTGCCAGCAGCTTAGTTGCGGGACGGCGACGGTATTTT; CDR3: CASSLVAGRRRYF
D: NA; size: NA; J: TRBJ1-1; V: TRBV6-2/TRBV6-3; DNA: TGTGCCAGCAGCAGCCCGTCGAGAAACACTGAAGCTTTCTTT; CDR3: CASSSPSRNTEAFF
D: TRBD1; size: NA; J: TRBJ2-7; V: TRBV6-5; DNA: TGTGCCAGCAGTTACCGGGACAGGGAGTCCTACGAGCAGTACTTC; CDR3: CASSYRDRESYEQYF
D: NA; size: once; J: TRBJ2-2; V: TRBV7-3; DNA: TGTGCCAGCAGCCTCCAGGCGACCGGGGAGCTGTTTTTT; CDR3: CASSLQATGELFF
D: TRBD2; size: NA; J: TRBJ2-3; V: TRBV5-6; DNA: TGTGCCAGCAGCTTTTGGACTAGCGGGGGAAAAGATACGCAGTATTTT; CDR3: CASSFWTSGGKDTQYF
D: NA; size: NA; J: TRBJ2-1; V: TRBV7-9; DNA: TGTGCCAGCAGCTTACTTAGGGATTACAATGAGCAGTTCTTC; CDR3: CASSLLRDYNEQFF
D: NA; size: NA; J: TRBJ2-7; V: TRBV21-1; DNA: TGTGCCAGCAGCAATGAAGAAACCCAGGGCCGAGGATCCTACGAGCAGTACTTC; CDR3: CASSNEETQGRGSYEQYF
D: TRBD2; size: few; J: TRBJ2-7; V: TRBV30; DNA: TGTGCCTCACAGACTAGCGGGTTTTCCGAGCAGTACTTC; CDR3: CASQTSGFSEQYF
D: TRBD1; size: once; J: TRBJ2-2; V: TRBV18; DNA: TGTGCCAGCTCACCACCGGGACAGCTAAGGGAGCTGTTTTTT; CDR3: CASSPPGQLRELFF
D: NA; size: NA; J: TRBJ2-7; V: TRBV4-2; DNA: TGTGCCAGCAGCCATTCAGGCGACTCCTACGAGCAGTACTTC; CDR3: CASSHSGDSYEQYF
D: NA; size: few; J: TRBJ1-5; V: TRBV30; DNA: TGTGCCTGGAGCCAGAAGGGGTGGGGCCATCAGCCCCAGCATTTT; CDR3: CAWSQKGWGHQPQHF
D: NA; size: NA; J: TRBJ1-1; V: TRBV4-2; DNA: TGTGCCAGCAGCCGTGAACCGGGAGCTGAAGCTTTCTTT; CDR3: CASSREPGAEAFF